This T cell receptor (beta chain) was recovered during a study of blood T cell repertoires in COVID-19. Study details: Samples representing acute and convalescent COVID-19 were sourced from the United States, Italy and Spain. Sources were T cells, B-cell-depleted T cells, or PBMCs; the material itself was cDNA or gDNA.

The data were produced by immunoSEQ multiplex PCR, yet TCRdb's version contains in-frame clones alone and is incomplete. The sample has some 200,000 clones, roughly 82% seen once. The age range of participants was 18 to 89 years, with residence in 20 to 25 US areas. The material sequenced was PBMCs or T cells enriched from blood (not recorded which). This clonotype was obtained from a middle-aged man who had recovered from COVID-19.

The CDR3 sequence: CASSLKGTSVPDTQYF. The CDR3 nucleotides are TGTGCCAGCAGTTTAAAAGGGACTAGCGTCCCAGATACGCAGTATTTT. This chain links TRBV27 with TRBJ2-3; TRBD2 aligns across 10 bases. J was trimmed by 4 bases and V by 2 bases; bases with no gene match: 6. The V gene's germline CDR1 is MNHEY and CDR2 SMNVEV (reference sequence). The length of the CDR3 is 16 residues.